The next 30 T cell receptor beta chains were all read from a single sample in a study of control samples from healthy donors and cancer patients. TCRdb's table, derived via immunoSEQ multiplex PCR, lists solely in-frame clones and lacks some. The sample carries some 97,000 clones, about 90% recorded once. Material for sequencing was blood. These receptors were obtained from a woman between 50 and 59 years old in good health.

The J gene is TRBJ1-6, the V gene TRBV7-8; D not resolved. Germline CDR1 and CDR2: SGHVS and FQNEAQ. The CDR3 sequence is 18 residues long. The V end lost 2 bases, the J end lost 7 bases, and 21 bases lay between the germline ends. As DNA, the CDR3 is TGTGCCAGCAGCTTAATTATTAGTTTCCGAAAATTCAATTCACCCCTCCACTTT. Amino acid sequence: CASSLIISFRKFNSPLHF.

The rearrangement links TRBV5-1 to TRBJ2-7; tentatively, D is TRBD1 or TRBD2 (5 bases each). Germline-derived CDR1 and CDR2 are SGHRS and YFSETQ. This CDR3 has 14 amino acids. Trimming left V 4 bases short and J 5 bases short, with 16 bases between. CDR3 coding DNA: TGCGCCAGCAGCCGGCTAGTGGGGGAGAACGAGCAGTACTTC. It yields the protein CASSRLVGENEQYF.

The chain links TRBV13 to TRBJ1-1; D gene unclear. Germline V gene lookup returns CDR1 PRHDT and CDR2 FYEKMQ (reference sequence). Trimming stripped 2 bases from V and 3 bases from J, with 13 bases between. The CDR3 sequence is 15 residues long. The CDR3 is CASSLMSVGYTEAFF. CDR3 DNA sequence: TGTGCCAGCAGCTTAATGTCAGTTGGGTACACTGAAGCTTTCTTT.

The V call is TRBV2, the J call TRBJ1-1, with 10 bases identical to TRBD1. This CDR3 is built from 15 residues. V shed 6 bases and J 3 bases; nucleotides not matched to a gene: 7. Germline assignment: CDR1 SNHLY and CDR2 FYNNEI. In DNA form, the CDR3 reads TGTGCCAGCAGCGGCTCCGGGACAGGGGACACTGAAGCTTTCTTT. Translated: CASSGSGTGDTEAFF.

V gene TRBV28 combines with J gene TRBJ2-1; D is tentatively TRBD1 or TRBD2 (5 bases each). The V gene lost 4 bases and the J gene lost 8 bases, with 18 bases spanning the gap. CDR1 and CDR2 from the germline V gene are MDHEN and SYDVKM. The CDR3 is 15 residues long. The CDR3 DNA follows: TGTGCCAGCAGTTCGGGGCAGGCCCACCACGATGAGCAGTTCTTC. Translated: CASSSGQAHHDEQFF.

Here the CDR3 DNA reads TGTGCCAGCAGCGTCGACAGGGCTGGGGCCAACGTCCTGACTTTC. It codes for CASSVDRAGANVLTF. This rearrangement joins TRBV7-9 to TRBJ2-6, with 7 bases fitting TRBD1. The V gene's germline CDR1 is SEHNR and CDR2 FQNEAQ (reference sequence). This CDR3 has 15 residues. The V segment lost 5 bases and the J segment 2 bases; nucleotides outside the gene matches: 3. Based on the CDR3 plus reference TRBV7-9 and TRBJ2-6, the full variable domain is DTGVSQNPRHKITKRGQNVTFRCDPISEHNRLYWYRQTLGQGPEFLTYFQNEAQLEKSRLLSDRFSAERPKGSFSTLEIQRTEQGDSAMYLCASSVDRAGANVLTFGAGSRLTVL.

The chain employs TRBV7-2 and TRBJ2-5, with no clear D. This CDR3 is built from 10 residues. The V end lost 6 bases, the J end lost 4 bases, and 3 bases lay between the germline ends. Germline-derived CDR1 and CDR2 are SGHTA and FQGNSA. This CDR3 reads CASSAETQYF. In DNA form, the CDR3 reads TGTGCCAGCAGTGCAGAGACCCAGTACTTC.

Written as DNA, the CDR3 is TGCGCCAGCAGTGAGCTATTATCCAGTTTTTTACATGGCTACACCTTC. Amino acid sequence: CASSELLSSFLHGYTF. The chain joins TRBV10-1 to TRBJ1-2; D remains unclear. V gave up 2 bases and J gave up 6 bases, with 19 bases separating them. Germline values: CDR1 WNHNN, CDR2 SYGVQD (reference sequence). The CDR3 extends over 16 amino acids.

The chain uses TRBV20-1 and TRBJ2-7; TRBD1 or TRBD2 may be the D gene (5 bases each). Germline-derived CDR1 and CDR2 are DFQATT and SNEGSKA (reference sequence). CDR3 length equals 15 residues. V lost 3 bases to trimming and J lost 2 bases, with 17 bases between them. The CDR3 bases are TGCAGTGCTAGTTCCTCCCGGGACGCCGCCTACGAGCAGTACTTC. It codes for CSASSSRDAAYEQYF.

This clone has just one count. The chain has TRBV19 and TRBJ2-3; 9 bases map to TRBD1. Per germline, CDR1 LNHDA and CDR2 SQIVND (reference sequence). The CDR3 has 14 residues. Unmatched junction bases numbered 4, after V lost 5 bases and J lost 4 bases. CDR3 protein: CASSLGQGSDTQYF. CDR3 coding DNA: TGTGCCAGTAGTTTGGGACAGGGATCAGATACGCAGTATTTT.

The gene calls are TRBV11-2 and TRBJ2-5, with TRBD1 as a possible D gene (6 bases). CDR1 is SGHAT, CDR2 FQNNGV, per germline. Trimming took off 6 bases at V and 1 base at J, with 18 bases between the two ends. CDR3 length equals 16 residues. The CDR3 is CASRTRGTPFQETQYF. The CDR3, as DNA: TGTGCCAGCAGAACCCGAGGGACACCCTTCCAAGAGACCCAGTACTTC. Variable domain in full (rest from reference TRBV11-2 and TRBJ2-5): EAGVAQSPRYKIIEKRQSVAFWCNPISGHATLYWYQQILGQGPKLLIQFQNNGVVDDSQLPKDRFSAERLKGVDSTLKIQPAKLEDSAVYLCASRTRGTPFQETQYFGPGTRLLVL.

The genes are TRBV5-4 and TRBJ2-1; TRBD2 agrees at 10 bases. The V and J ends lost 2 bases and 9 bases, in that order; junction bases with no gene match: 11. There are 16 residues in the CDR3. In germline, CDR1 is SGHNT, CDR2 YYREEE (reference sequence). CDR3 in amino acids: CASSFGRLAGEGEQFF. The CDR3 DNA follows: TGTGCCAGCAGCTTCGGGCGACTAGCGGGTGAAGGTGAGCAGTTCTTC.

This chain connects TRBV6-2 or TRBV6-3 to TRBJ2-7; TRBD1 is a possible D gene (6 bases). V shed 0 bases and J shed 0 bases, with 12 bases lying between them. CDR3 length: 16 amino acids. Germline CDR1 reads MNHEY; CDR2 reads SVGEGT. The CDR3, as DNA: TGTGCCAGCAGTTACTCGCTGGGGGCCCGCTCCTACGAGCAGTACGTC. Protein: CASSYSLGARSYEQYV.

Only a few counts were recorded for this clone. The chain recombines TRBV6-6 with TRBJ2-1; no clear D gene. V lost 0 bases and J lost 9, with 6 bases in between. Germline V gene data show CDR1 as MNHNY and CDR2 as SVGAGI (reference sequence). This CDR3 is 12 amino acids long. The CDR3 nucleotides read TGTGCCAGCAGTTACTCGAAGGTTGAGCAGTTCTTC. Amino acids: CASSYSKVEQFF.

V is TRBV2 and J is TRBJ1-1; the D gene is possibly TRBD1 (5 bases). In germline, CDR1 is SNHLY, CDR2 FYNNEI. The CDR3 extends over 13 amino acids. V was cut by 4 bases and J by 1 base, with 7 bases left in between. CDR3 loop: CASSAGTNTEAFF. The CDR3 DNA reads TGTGCCAGCAGTGCCGGGACGAACACTGAAGCTTTCTTT. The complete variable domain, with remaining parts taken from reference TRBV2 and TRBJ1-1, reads EPEVTQTPSHQVTQMGQEVILRCVPISNHLYFYWYRQILGQKVEFLVSFYNNEISEKSEIFDDQFSVERPDGSNFTLKIRSTKLEDSAMYFCASSAGTNTEAFFGQGTRLTVV.

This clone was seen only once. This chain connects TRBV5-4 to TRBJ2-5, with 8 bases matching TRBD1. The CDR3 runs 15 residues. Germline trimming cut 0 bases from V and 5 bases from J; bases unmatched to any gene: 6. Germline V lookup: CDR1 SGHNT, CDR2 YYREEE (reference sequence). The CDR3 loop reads CASSLDGTGTETQYF. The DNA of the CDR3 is TGTGCCAGCAGCTTGGATGGGACAGGAACGGAGACCCAGTACTTC. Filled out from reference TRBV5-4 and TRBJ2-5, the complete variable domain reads ETGVTQSPTHLIKTRGQQVTLRCSSQSGHNTVSWYQQALGQGPQFIFQYYREEENGRGNFPPRFSGLQFPNYSSELNVNALELDDSALYLCASSLDGTGTETQYFGPGTRLLVL.

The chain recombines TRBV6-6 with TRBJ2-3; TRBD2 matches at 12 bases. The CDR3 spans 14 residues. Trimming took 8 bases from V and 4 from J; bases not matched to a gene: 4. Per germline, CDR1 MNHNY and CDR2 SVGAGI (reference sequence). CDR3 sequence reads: CASGLAGGADTQYF. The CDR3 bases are TGTGCCAGCGGGCTAGCGGGAGGGGCAGATACGCAGTATTTT.

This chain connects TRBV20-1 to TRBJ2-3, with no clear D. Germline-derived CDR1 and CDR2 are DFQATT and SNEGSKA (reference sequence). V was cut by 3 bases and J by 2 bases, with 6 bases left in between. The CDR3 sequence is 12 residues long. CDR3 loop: CSASGDTDTQYF. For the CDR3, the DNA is TGCAGTGCTAGTGGGGACACAGATACGCAGTATTTT.

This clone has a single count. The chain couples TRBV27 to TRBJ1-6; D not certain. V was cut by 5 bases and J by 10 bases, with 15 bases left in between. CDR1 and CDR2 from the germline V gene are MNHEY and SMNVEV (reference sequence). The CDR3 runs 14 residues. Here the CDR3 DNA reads TGTGCCAGCAGTAGTGGCGCGATCGGATCACCCCTCCACTTT. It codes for CASSSGAIGSPLHF.

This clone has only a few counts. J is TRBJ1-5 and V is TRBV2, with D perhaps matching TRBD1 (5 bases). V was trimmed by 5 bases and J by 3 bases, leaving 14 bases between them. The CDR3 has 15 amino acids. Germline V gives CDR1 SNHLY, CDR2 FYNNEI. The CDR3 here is CASSRDGGYNQPQHF. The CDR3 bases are TGTGCCAGCAGTCGGGACGGAGGGTACAATCAGCCCCAGCATTTT.

In nucleotides, the CDR3 is TGTGCCAGCAGTACTGGATCTAGGCGCTACACCTTC. Its protein is CASSTGSRRYTF. V usage is TRBV6-5 and J usage is TRBJ1-2; D gene unclear. The CDR3 is made up of 12 amino acids. Germline assignment: CDR1 MNHEY and CDR2 SVGAGI. Between the trimmed V and J ends, which lost 5 bases and 9 bases, there was a span of 13 bases.

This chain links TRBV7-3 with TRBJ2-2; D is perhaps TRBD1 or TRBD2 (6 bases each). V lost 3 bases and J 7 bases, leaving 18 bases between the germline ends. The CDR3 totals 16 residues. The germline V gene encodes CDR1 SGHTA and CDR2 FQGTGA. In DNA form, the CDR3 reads TGTGCCAGCAGCTTGTCGGGGGCCTCGGGGATCGGGGAGCTGTTTTTT. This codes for CASSLSGASGIGELFF.

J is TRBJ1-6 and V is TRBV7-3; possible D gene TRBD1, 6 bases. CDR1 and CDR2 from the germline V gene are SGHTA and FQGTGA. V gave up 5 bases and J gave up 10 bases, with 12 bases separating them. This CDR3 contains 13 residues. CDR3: CASSPGGESPLHF. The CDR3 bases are TGTGCCAGCAGCCCCGGGGGCGAATCACCCCTCCACTTT.

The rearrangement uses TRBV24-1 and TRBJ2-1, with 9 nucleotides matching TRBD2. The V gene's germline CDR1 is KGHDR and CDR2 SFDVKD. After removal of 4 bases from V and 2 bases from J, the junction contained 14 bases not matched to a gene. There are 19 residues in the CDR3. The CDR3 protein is CATSDRQPLSSGTYNEQFF. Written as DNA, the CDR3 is TGTGCCACCAGTGACCGCCAGCCGCTCTCTAGCGGGACCTACAATGAGCAGTTCTTC.

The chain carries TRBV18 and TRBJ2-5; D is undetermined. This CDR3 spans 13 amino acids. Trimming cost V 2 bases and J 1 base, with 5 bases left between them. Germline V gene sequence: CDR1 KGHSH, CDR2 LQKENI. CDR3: CASSPVIQETQYF. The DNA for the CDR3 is TGTGCCAGCTCACCAGTAATCCAAGAGACCCAGTACTTC.

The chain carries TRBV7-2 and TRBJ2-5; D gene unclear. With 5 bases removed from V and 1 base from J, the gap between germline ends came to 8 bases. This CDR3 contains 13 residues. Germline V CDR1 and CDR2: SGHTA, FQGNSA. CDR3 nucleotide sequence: TGTGCCAGCAGCCCGTGGGTCCAAGAGACCCAGTACTTC. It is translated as CASSPWVQETQYF.

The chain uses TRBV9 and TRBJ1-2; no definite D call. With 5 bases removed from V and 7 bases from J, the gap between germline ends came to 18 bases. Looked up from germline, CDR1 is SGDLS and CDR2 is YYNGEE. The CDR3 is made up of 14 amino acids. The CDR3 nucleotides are TGTGCCAGCAGGGCTAGTTATTTGACCGGTGGCTACACCTTC. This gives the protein CASRASYLTGGYTF.

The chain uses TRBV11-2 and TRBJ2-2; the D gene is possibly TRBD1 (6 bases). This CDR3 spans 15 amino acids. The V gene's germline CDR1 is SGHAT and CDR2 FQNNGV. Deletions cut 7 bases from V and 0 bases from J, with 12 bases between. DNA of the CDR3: TGTGCCAGCAACCCCGACAGGACGAACACCGGGGAGCTGTTTTTT. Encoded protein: CASNPDRTNTGELFF.

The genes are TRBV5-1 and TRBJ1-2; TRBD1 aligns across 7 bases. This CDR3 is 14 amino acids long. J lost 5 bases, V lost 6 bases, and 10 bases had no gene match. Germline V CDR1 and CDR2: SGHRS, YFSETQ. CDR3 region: CASTPGGTEYGYTF. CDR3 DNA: TGCGCCAGCACTCCCGGAGGGACAGAGTATGGCTACACCTTC. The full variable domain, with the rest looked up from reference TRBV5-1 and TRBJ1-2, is KAGVTQTPRYLIKTRGQQVTLSCSPISGHRSVSWYQQTPGQGLQFLFEYFSETQRNKGNFPGRFSGRQFSNSRSEMNVSTLELGDSALYLCASTPGGTEYGYTFGSGTRLTVV.

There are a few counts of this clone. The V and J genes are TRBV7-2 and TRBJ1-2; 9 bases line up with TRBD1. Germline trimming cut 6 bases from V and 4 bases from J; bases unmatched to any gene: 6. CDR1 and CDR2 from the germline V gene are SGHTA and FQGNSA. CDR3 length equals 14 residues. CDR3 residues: CASRGTGSGYGYTF. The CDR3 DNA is TGTGCCAGCAGGGGGACAGGGTCGGGCTATGGCTACACCTTC.